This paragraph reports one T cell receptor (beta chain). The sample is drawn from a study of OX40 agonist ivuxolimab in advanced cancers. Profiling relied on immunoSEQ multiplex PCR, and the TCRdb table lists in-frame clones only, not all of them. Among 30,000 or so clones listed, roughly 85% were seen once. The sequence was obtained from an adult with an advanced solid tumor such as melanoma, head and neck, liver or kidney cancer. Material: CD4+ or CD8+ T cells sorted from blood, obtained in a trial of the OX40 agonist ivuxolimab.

DNA for the CDR3: TGTGCCAGCAGCTCAGCAGATACGCAGTATTTT. Its translation: CASSSADTQYF. The chain recombines TRBV7-3 with TRBJ2-3; D uncertain. The CDR3 has 11 amino acids. Germline V CDR1 and CDR2: SGHTA, FQGTGA. Trimming removed 4 bases from V and 4 bases from J, with 3 bases in between.